This T cell receptor beta chain came from a study of neurological immune-mediated disorders. Study results and caveats: None of the CDR3 amino acid sequences of expanded clones recurred across subjects, suggesting private repertoires in all groups.

This clonotype was recorded many times. Antigen: not known. Germline V gene data show CDR1 as SGHTA and CDR2 as FQGNSA. The CDR3 is 15 amino acids. The V gene end was trimmed by 2 bases and the J gene end by 4 bases; junction bases not matched to a gene: 3. The cDNA came from 5'RACE, which used 10-nucleotide random UMIs. TCRdb ran MiXCR on the 5' RACE reads and lists one entry per CDR3 protein. The sample includes about 77,000 distinct CDR3 sequences, around 9.9% of them seen just once. This sequence was found in a man aged 50-60 years in good health. The genes are TRBV7-2 and TRBJ1-5; 9 bases agree with TRBD1. Sequencing was carried out using PBMCs. The CDR3 DNA reads as TGTGCCAGCAGCTTATTCGACAGGGGGAATCAGCCCCAGCATTTT. Translated: CASSLFDRGNQPQHF.